This T cell receptor (beta chain) comes out of a study of identical twins (dated by TCRdb to 2016 to 2018). In terms of the full investigation: The study deep-sequenced TCR alpha and beta repertoires from monozygotic twins, unrelated adults of various ages and cord blood to test whether fetal clonotypes persist. To rule out contamination, replicate twin experiments were performed at different times with different library preparation protocols.

In its sample, this clonotype was seen many times. Its antigen is not yet known. No base quality values were provided; no much bigger clone lies one nucleotide off. CDR1 and CDR2 are read off the germline V gene (reference sequence) as DFQATT and SNEGSKA. V was cut back by 0 bases and J by 3 bases, leaving a gap of 12 bases between them. Its CDR3 holds 15 amino acids, cysteine through phenylalanine. The only DNA kept is the CDR3, 45 bases in frame from the first base. Library construction relied on 5' RACE. Sequencer: Illumina HiSeq 2000. A universal primer binding site was introduced by template switching, and a unique molecular identifier was present in the final cDNA, enabling accurate counting of TCR cDNA molecules. Specific primers in the conserved constant-segment region were used to synthesize first-strand cDNA for the TCR alpha and beta chains. To control for contamination, each cDNA library was double barcoded with a SMART-Mk sample barcode plus Illumina barcodes. Two successive PCR steps introduced TruSeq adapter sequences along with Illumina sample barcodes. Sequencing of the TCR alpha and beta cDNA libraries was done on the Illumina HiSeq platform using custom primers. For the original study's pipeline: MiGEC processed the raw reads to extract unique molecular identifiers, while MiXCR was used to determine the CDR3 positions. For each individual, recombination models were inferred using an EM algorithm with the repgenHMM and IGoR tools. Shared clonotype analysis was performed with the tcR package in R, normalizing sharing by the product of cloneset sizes. Out-of-frame nonproductive sequences were analyzed to study raw recombination free of thymic and clonal selection effects. TCRdb's own reprocessing of the public reads used fastp at Q25 and MiXCR and kept productive beta chains. One record per CDR3 amino acid sequence lists the most common genes and DNA. The V and J calls were determined by TCRdb, not by the authors. The sample yields about 690,000 distinct CDR3 sequences; roughly 6.2% were counted once. About 1.8% of the sample rests with the top ten.

Here is what the overall study found, with its caveats: Compared with coincidental sharing between unrelated individuals, out-of-frame TCR alpha sequences shared between twins showed an excess of sequences with low generation probability. Because the same donors could not be followed over many years, the conclusions depended on cross-sectional statistical analysis. Abundant cord blood beta clonotypes had fewer insertions, young adult naive repertoires showed a similar but weaker trend, and memory repertoires showed no such trend. Recombination models systematically underestimated out-of-frame TCR alpha sharing in monozygotic twins but agreed with sharing between unrelated individuals. The excess sharing between twins in beta out-of-frame sequences was weaker because fewer shared sequences reduced the signal-to-noise ratio. Invariant T cells such as MAIT and iNKT could partly confound zero-insertion analyses, though diverse VJ usage argued against this for most clonotypes.

All donors were healthy Caucasians. Three unrelated non-twin adults were additionally sequenced: a male aged 18 to 30, a male aged 50 to 60 and a female aged 50 to 60. Miltenyi CD45RO+ enrichment and human naive T-cell isolation kits were used to isolate memory (CD45RO+) and naive T cells from PBMC. The sequence links TRBV20-1 to TRBJ1-5; no D segment can be confidently identified. The TCR sequence derives from a man between 18 and 35 years old in good health. The specimen sequenced was naive T cells sorted from blood. Sample cell subset or site, as interpreted from the label and publication: cells isolated with a human naive T-cell isolation kit. DNA sequence: TGCAGTGCTAGAGATCCCCTAGGGCCCAATCAGCCCCAGCATTTT. It is translated as CSARDPLGPNQPQHF.